This T cell receptor beta chain is drawn from a study of T cells in localized non-small cell lung cancer. General study findings and limits: Highest T cell clonality was seen in uninvolved adjacent lung, surpassing that measured in tumor.

This CDR3 is 16 amino acids long. The trim removed 2 bases at V and 5 bases at J, leaving 4 bases unmatched. Germline CDR1 reads KGHSH; CDR2 reads LQKENI. A word on this clone: Its antigen is unknown.

The method was immunoSEQ multiplex PCR; TCRdb's version includes in-frame clones alone and lacks a portion of them. This table has 100,000 to 150,000 clones, around 90% appearing once. This TCR came from a female donor at least 60 years old with stage I lung adenocarcinoma. The sequencing here drew on peripheral blood, taken before any cancer treatment. The rearrangement joins TRBV18 to TRBJ2-2, with 11 positions matching TRBD2. CDR3 amino acids: CASSPKLAGGTGELFF. CDR3 coding DNA: TGTGCCAGCTCACCAAAGCTAGCGGGAGGTACCGGGGAGCTGTTTTTT.